A single sample is the source of the 27 T cell receptor beta chains below, sequenced in a study of beta chain features in type 1 diabetes. Expressed TCRB transcripts were sequenced because the isolated RNA had all been reverse transcribed beforehand. TCRdb keeps only in-frame clones here, not all; method: immunoSEQ multiplex PCR. The sample lists about 620,000 clones, about a sixth occurring once. Sample: naive CD4+ T cells from blood. The receptor set was obtained from a man younger than 35 in good health.

The chain uses TRBV5-1 and TRBJ1-3; D is uncertain. The V gene lost 0 bases and the J gene lost 2 bases, with 6 bases spanning the gap. The CDR3 covers 14 residues. CDR1 is SGHRS, CDR2 YFSETQ, per germline. The CDR3 coding sequence is TGCGCCAGCAGCTTGGACGGTGCTGGAAACACCATATATTTT. Amino acid sequence: CASSLDGAGNTIYF. Full variable domain (rest looked up from reference TRBV5-1 and TRBJ1-3): KAGVTQTPRYLIKTRGQQVTLSCSPISGHRSVSWYQQTPGQGLQFLFEYFSETQRNKGNFPGRFSGRQFSNSRSEMNVSTLELGDSALYLCASSLDGAGNTIYFGEGSWLTVV.

The CDR3 DNA reads TGCAGAGCGAGCAATTCACCCCTCCACTTT. Protein sequence: CRASNSPLHF. V usage is TRBV20-1 and J usage is TRBJ1-6; D remains unclear. The CDR3 has 10 residues. Germline CDR1 is DFQATT and CDR2 is SNEGSKA (reference sequence).

This clone was observed a handful of times. J is TRBJ2-1 and V is TRBV28, with 8 bases fitting TRBD1. Germline CDR1 reads MDHEN; CDR2 reads SYDVKM. This CDR3 has 15 residues. V was clipped by 7 bases and J by 2 bases; unmatched bases: 7. The DNA for the CDR3 is TGTGCCAGCACTACGACAGGGGCGCCCTACAATGAGCAGTTCTTC. This encodes CASTTTGAPYNEQFF.

The rearrangement uses TRBV5-1 and TRBJ2-5; D is uncertain. With 2 bases removed from V and 0 bases from J, the gap between germline ends came to 14 bases. This CDR3 comprises 16 residues. Germline V lookup: CDR1 SGHRS, CDR2 YFSETQ. The CDR3 region is CASSFNPRVNQETQYF. The CDR3 bases are TGCGCCAGCAGCTTTAATCCCCGGGTCAACCAAGAGACCCAGTACTTC.

The chain is built from TRBV5-1 and TRBJ2-3; D call uncertain. CDR1 SGHRS and CDR2 YFSETQ come from the germline V gene. V was pared by 4 bases and J by 5 bases, with 8 bases between. The CDR3 contains 12 residues. CDR3 nucleotide sequence: TGCGCCAGCAGCGTCGCTGTAGATACGCAGTATTTT. Translating it yields CASSVAVDTQYF.

This clone was seen a few times. The chain links TRBV7-3 to TRBJ2-2; 8 bases map to TRBD1. The V gene end was trimmed by 1 base and the J gene end by 3 bases; junction bases not matched to a gene: 7. This CDR3 region has 17 residues. Germline V gives CDR1 SGHTA, CDR2 FQGTGA. The DNA for the CDR3 is TGTGCCAGCAGCTTAAACCCCGGGACAGGTTACACCGGGGAGCTGTTTTTT. It specifies CASSLNPGTGYTGELFF.

This clone was recorded a few times. The chain links TRBV25-1 to TRBJ2-5; 8 bases are a match to TRBD1. Germline-derived CDR1 and CDR2 are MGHDK and SYGVNS. This CDR3 contains 17 residues. The DNA of the CDR3 is TGTACCCCCAGAGAAGGACAGGGAATGGCGAAACTGGAGACCCAGTACTTC. Translated, it gives CTPREGQGMAKLETQYF.

The rearrangement uses TRBV28 and TRBJ2-2; D is unclear. Germline V gene lookup returns CDR1 MDHEN and CDR2 SYDVKM. The CDR3 is 14 residues long. Trimming shortened V by 6 bases and J by 2 bases, and 10 bases separated the two germline ends. CDR3 in DNA: TGTGCCAGCAGATACACATATAACACCGGGGAGCTGTTTTTT. It specifies CASRYTYNTGELFF.

This sequence joins TRBV6-5 and TRBJ2-3, with D perhaps being TRBD1 or TRBD2 (5 bases each). Germline-derived CDR1 and CDR2 are MNHEY and SVGAGI. This CDR3 has 14 amino acids. Trimming took off 5 bases at V and 0 bases at J, with 9 bases between the two ends. CDR3: CASSNRDSTDTQYF. CDR3 DNA sequence: TGTGCCAGCAGTAACCGGGACAGCACAGATACGCAGTATTTT.

The chain is built from TRBV11-2 and TRBJ2-1, with D perhaps matching TRBD2 (5 bases). CDR1 and CDR2 from the germline V gene are SGHAT and FQNNGV. V dropped 5 bases and J dropped 0 bases, with 11 bases sitting between them. The CDR3 extends over 15 amino acids. The CDR3 DNA reads as TGTGCCAGCAGCCCTTTGAGCGGCTCCTACAATGAGCAGTTCTTC. It specifies CASSPLSGSYNEQFF.

This chain joins TRBV15 and TRBJ1-2; D possibly corresponds to TRBD1 (5 bases). Germline CDR1 reads LNHNV; CDR2 reads YYDKDF (reference sequence). The CDR3 covers 13 residues. The V end was cut by 6 bases, the J end by 8 bases, with 16 bases between. This CDR3 is CATSTGRGRGYTF. CDR3 nucleotides: TGTGCCACCAGTACGGGGAGGGGTAGAGGCTACACCTTC.

This chain links TRBV6-1 with TRBJ2-3; D remains unclear. CDR3 size: 16 residues. The V end was cut by 0 bases, the J end by 0 bases, with 10 bases between. Per the germline V gene, CDR1 is MNHNS and CDR2 is SASEGT. CDR3 region: CASSEAYASSTDTQYF. In DNA form, the CDR3 reads TGTGCCAGCAGTGAAGCCTACGCCTCTAGCACAGATACGCAGTATTTT.

This clone was counted between two and nine times. The J gene is TRBJ2-1, the V gene TRBV6-5; 9 positions match TRBD1. Germline V gene lookup returns CDR1 MNHEY and CDR2 SVGAGI. The CDR3 has 15 residues. V lost 7 bases and J lost 6; bases outside the gene matches: 10. This CDR3 reads CASKPDRGRLNEQFF. Here the CDR3 DNA reads TGTGCCAGCAAACCGGACAGGGGCCGCCTCAATGAGCAGTTCTTC.

The rearrangement joins TRBV6-5 to TRBJ2-2; D is possibly TRBD2 (6 bases). The germline V and J ends were trimmed by 9 bases and 3 bases, with 14 bases remaining between them. Germline CDR1 and CDR2: MNHEY and SVGAGI. The CDR3 is made up of 14 amino acids. In nucleotides, the CDR3 is TGTGCCAGATCTCGGGAGATTGACACCGGGGAGCTGTTTTTT. Translated, it gives CARSREIDTGELFF.

The CDR3 DNA sequence: TGTGCCAGCAGCGCCCGGGCCCAAGTTAATGAAAAACTGTTTTTT. Translating gives CASSARAQVNEKLFF. The rearrangement uses TRBV9 and TRBJ1-4; D not certain. The CDR3 length is 15 residues. The V end was cut by 3 bases, the J end by 4 bases, with 13 bases between. CDR1 is SGDLS, CDR2 YYNGEE, per germline.

This clone has a handful of counts. The V call is TRBV5-1, the J call TRBJ2-7, with no clear D. Between the trimmed V and J ends, which lost 1 base and 0 bases, there was a span of 14 bases. Germline CDR1 reads SGHRS; CDR2 reads YFSETQ. This CDR3 has 16 residues. The CDR3: CASSLIADPSSYEQYF. DNA for the CDR3: TGCGCCAGCAGCTTGATTGCAGATCCAAGCTCCTACGAGCAGTACTTC.

A few counts support this clone. Other DNA sequences within the sample encode an identical CDR3. The CDR3 region has the DNA TGTGCCAGCAGCTTCGGACTAGCCGGGGAGACCCAGTACTTC. Amino acid sequence: CASSFGLAGETQYF. This sequence joins TRBV7-9 and TRBJ2-5; 8 bases line up with TRBD2. The J segment lost 5 bases and the V segment lost 3 bases, leaving 5 bases of the junction unmatched. CDR3 length: 14 amino acids. Germline values: CDR1 SEHNR, CDR2 FQNEAQ (reference sequence).

This clone was recorded a few times. V usage is TRBV29-1 and J usage is TRBJ2-7; D is uncertain. This CDR3 has 14 residues. Germline V gene sequence: CDR1 SQVTM, CDR2 ANQGSEA. With 5 bases removed from V and 5 bases from J, the gap between germline ends came to 19 bases. CDR3 region: CSVQNPRLGNEQYF. CDR3 nucleotide sequence: TGCAGCGTTCAAAATCCCCGGCTTGGGAACGAGCAGTACTTC.

A few counts support this clone. The chain has TRBV7-2 and TRBJ2-2; maybe TRBD2 (5 bases). This CDR3 has 15 amino acids. From germline, CDR1 is SGHTA and CDR2 FQGNSA. Deletions cut 5 bases from V and 3 bases from J, with 13 bases between. The CDR3 DNA sequence: TGTGCCAGCAGCCAAGAAAGGAGGTACACCGGGGAGCTGTTTTTT. Amino acid sequence: CASSQERRYTGELFF.

The V gene is TRBV9, the J gene TRBJ1-1, with a possible D match to TRBD1 (6 bases). This CDR3 is 14 amino acids long. Deletions cut 2 bases from V and 1 base from J, with 9 bases between. Germline V lookup: CDR1 SGDLS, CDR2 YYNGEE. The CDR3, as DNA: TGTGCCAGCAGCGTGGACAGCAAGAACACTGAAGCTTTCTTT. Its translation: CASSVDSKNTEAFF. Complete variable domain (other parts from reference TRBV9 and TRBJ1-1): DSGVTQTPKHLITATGQRVTLRCSPRSGDLSVYWYQQSLDQGLQFLIQYYNGEERAKGNILERFSAQQFPDLHSELNLSSLELGDSALYFCASSVDSKNTEAFFGQGTRLTVV.

This clone was detected only a few times. V usage is TRBV28 and J usage is TRBJ1-2; the D is unclear. This CDR3 is built from 13 residues. CDR1 and CDR2 (germline): MDHEN, SYDVKM. The germline V and J ends were trimmed by 5 bases and 7 bases, with 14 bases remaining between them. The CDR3 loop reads CASSPRQLSGYTF. The CDR3 bases are TGTGCCAGCAGTCCACGGCAGTTAAGTGGCTACACCTTC.

The chain recombines TRBV25-1 with TRBJ1-3; unclear D gene. This CDR3 is built from 15 residues. Germline assignment: CDR1 MGHDK and CDR2 SYGVNS. V gave up 3 bases and J gave up 5 bases, with 14 bases separating them. Written as DNA, the CDR3 is TGTGCCAGCAGTGACCCCTTGCCTTATAGAAACACCATATATTTT. Translated, it gives CASSDPLPYRNTIYF.

V gene TRBV18 combines with J gene TRBJ2-7; weak D call: TRBD2 (6 bases). The germline V gene has CDR1 KGHSH and CDR2 LQKENI. The CDR3 runs 14 residues. With 3 bases removed from V and 7 bases from J, the gap between germline ends came to 16 bases. The CDR3 DNA sequence: TGTGCCAGCTCACCTCCTCCGGGAGCGAGAGAGCAGTACTTC. This translates into CASSPPPGAREQYF.

A few counts support this clone. The gene calls are TRBV2 and TRBJ1-5; D gene unclear. With 7 bases removed from V and 3 bases from J, the gap between germline ends came to 10 bases. Germline V CDR1 and CDR2: SNHLY, FYNNEI. CDR3 length equals 13 residues. The CDR3 nucleotides are TGTGCCAGCAACAGAGGAGACAATCAGCCCCAGCATTTT. It specifies CASNRGDNQPQHF.

This clone showed up just a few times. The CDR3 DNA reads as TGCGCCAGCAGCCAAGATTGGACAGGGGCCTATTCCTACCAAGAGACCCAGTACTTC. Residues: CASSQDWTGAYSYQETQYF. The genes are TRBV4-3 and TRBJ2-5; TRBD1 matches at 9 bases. This CDR3 is 19 amino acids long. Trimming at V came to 0 bases and at J to 0 bases, leaving 11 bases not matched to a gene. CDR1 LGHNA and CDR2 YSLEER come from the germline V gene.

Turning to this clone: With a much larger clone just one base away, this may be a read error. The V and J genes are TRBV7-3 and TRBJ1-1; no reliable D call. The CDR3 covers 13 residues. V was trimmed by 5 bases and J by 1 base, leaving 8 bases between them. Germline V gives CDR1 SGHTA, CDR2 FQGTGA. CDR3 residues: CASSQNTNTEAFF. DNA of the CDR3: TGTGCCAGCAGCCAAAACACGAACACTGAAGCTTTCTTT.

There are a few counts of this clone. Other DNA sequences in the same sample also yield this CDR3. The chain uses TRBV5-1 and TRBJ1-2, with D unclear. Germline loops: CDR1 SGHRS, CDR2 YFSETQ. The CDR3 sequence is 13 residues long. V was cut by 0 bases and J by 5 bases, with 8 bases left in between. For the CDR3, the DNA is TGCGCCAGCAGCTTGGCCGCGGTTTATGGCTACACCTTC. Protein product: CASSLAAVYGYTF.